This entry lists 16 T cell receptor beta chains sequenced from one sample in a study of T cell responses to AZD1222 COVID-19 vaccine. Sequencing was performed with immunoSEQ multiplex PCR; in TCRdb, only in-frame clones are kept and a portion is missing. This table holds more than 150,000 clones, around 90% found once. The specimen was peripheral blood, collected 28 days after the second AZD1222 dose. Source of these receptors: an adult who received the AZD1222 COVID-19 vaccine.

This sequence joins TRBV4-3 and TRBJ1-1; tentative D call: TRBD1 (5 bases). Per the germline V gene, CDR1 is LGHNA and CDR2 is YSLEER. Trimming removed 3 bases at V and 7 bases at J, with 12 bases between. This CDR3 has 13 amino acids. CDR3 loop: CASSQGGDYEAFF. The CDR3 region has the DNA TGCGCCAGCAGCCAGGGGGGGGACTATGAAGCTTTCTTT.

This chain uses TRBV11-2 with TRBJ1-1; possible D gene TRBD1, 5 bases. The germline CDR1 and CDR2 sequences are SGHAT and FQNNGV. The germline V and J ends were trimmed by 5 bases and 0 bases, with 25 bases remaining between them. This CDR3 is 19 amino acids long. CDR3: CASSRGTRALMGMNTEAFF. In DNA form, the CDR3 reads TGTGCCAGCAGCCGGGGGACCAGGGCCCTAATGGGGATGAACACTGAAGCTTTCTTT.

The chain has TRBV6-5 and TRBJ1-6, with 11 bases matching TRBD1. CDR1 MNHEY and CDR2 SVGAGI come from the germline V gene. J gave up 9 bases and V 0 bases, and 4 bases lay outside the gene matches. The CDR3 runs 16 residues. CDR3 nucleotide sequence: TGTGCCAGCAGTTACTCTAGGGGGACAGGGGGTTCACCCCTCCACTTT. This translates into CASSYSRGTGGSPLHF.

CDR3 bases: TGTGCCAGCAGCTTAGGAGCCCCAGGGGGAGGTAATTCACCCCTCCACTTT. This translates into CASSLGAPGGGNSPLHF. The chain couples TRBV7-2 to TRBJ1-6; TRBD1 aligns across 7 bases. The CDR3 runs to 17 residues. The V gene's germline CDR1 is SGHTA and CDR2 FQGNSA. V dropped 1 base and J dropped 6; count of bases not matched to a gene: 9. The whole variable domain, remainder taken from reference TRBV7-2 and TRBJ1-6, is GAGVSQSPSNKVTEKGKDVELRCDPISGHTALYWYRQSLGQGLEFLIYFQGNSAPDKSGLPSDRFSAERTGGSVSTLTIQRTQQEDSAVYLCASSLGAPGGGNSPLHFGNGTRLTVT.

The chain carries TRBV27 and TRBJ2-7; D gene uncertain. The CDR3 is made up of 16 amino acids. V was shortened by 2 bases and J by 5 bases, with 19 bases between the two germline ends. CDR1 MNHEY and CDR2 SMNVEV come from the germline V gene (reference sequence). As DNA, the CDR3 is TGTGCCAGCAGTTTAGAGCCTGTTTGGGTTGCGCACGAGCAGTACTTC. Translation: CASSLEPVWVAHEQYF.

The chain couples TRBV5-6 to TRBJ1-1; D may be TRBD1 (5 bases). Germline lookup yields CDR1 SGHDT and CDR2 YYEEEE. This CDR3 is built from 14 residues. Deletions cut 2 bases from V and 3 bases from J, with 11 bases between. CDR3 sequence reads: CASSFGLRDTEAFF. CDR3 in DNA: TGTGCCAGCAGCTTCGGACTCAGGGACACTGAAGCTTTCTTT. The variable domain in full, with the rest retrieved from reference TRBV5-6 and TRBJ1-1, is DAGVTQSPTHLIKTRGQQVTLRCSPKSGHDTVSWYQQALGQGPQFIFQYYEEEERQRGNFPDRFSGHQFPNYSSELNVNALLLGDSALYLCASSFGLRDTEAFFGQGTRLTVV.

V is TRBV13 and J is TRBJ1-2; no definite D call. V lost 0 bases and J 6 bases, leaving 5 bases between the germline ends. Per germline, CDR1 PRHDT and CDR2 FYEKMQ (reference sequence). The CDR3 length is 12 residues. The CDR3 here is CASSLGLDGYTF. CDR3 bases: TGTGCCAGCAGCTTAGGCCTTGATGGCTACACCTTC.

This chain links TRBV9 with TRBJ1-1; 7 bases are shared with TRBD1. V shed 0 bases, J shed 2 bases, and the junction held 1 base outside the gene matches. Germline V gene data show CDR1 as SGDLS and CDR2 as YYNGEE. The CDR3 has 14 amino acids. CDR3 protein: CASSVGQGNTEAFF. As DNA, the CDR3 is TGTGCCAGCAGCGTAGGACAGGGTAACACTGAAGCTTTCTTT.

The chain is built from TRBV7-2 and TRBJ2-3; weak D call: TRBD2 (6 bases). This CDR3 comprises 16 residues. Trimming stripped 2 bases from V and 2 bases from J, with 14 bases between. CDR1 is SGHTA and CDR2 is FQGNSA in the germline V gene. The CDR3 reads CASSLQAAGSTDTQYF. CDR3 nucleotide sequence: TGTGCCAGCAGCTTACAGGCTGCGGGGTCCACAGATACGCAGTATTTT.

The gene calls are TRBV19 and TRBJ1-5, with D hard to call. V lost 7 bases and J 7 bases, leaving 20 bases between the germline ends. Per germline, CDR1 LNHDA and CDR2 SQIVND (reference sequence). The length of the CDR3 is 15 residues. The CDR3 is CASTLIGGSEQPQHF. The CDR3 nucleotides are TGTGCCAGTACCCTTATTGGCGGGTCGGAACAGCCCCAGCATTTT.

Only one count was recorded for this clone. This chain links TRBV28 with TRBJ1-1; 8 bases line up with TRBD1. The V segment lost 4 bases and the J segment 5 bases; nucleotides outside the gene matches: 6. This CDR3 contains 14 residues. Germline-derived CDR1 and CDR2 are MDHEN and SYDVKM. CDR3 amino acids: CASSSRTGRTEAFF. In DNA, the CDR3 is TGTGCCAGCAGTTCTAGGACAGGGAGAACTGAAGCTTTCTTT.

This sequence joins TRBV10-1 and TRBJ1-2, with D tentatively TRBD1 (5 bases). The germline V and J ends were trimmed by 3 bases and 0 bases, with 5 bases remaining between them. The germline gives CDR1 WNHNN, CDR2 SYGVQD (reference sequence). The CDR3 runs to 13 residues. CDR3 sequence reads: CASSEQANYGYTF. For the CDR3, the DNA is TGCGCCAGCAGTGAACAGGCTAACTATGGCTACACCTTC.

This chain uses TRBV4-2 with TRBJ2-1, with no clear D. The germline V gene has CDR1 LGHNA and CDR2 YNFKEQ. Trimming removed 0 bases at V and 7 bases at J, with 7 bases between. The CDR3 sequence is 13 residues long. The CDR3 region is CASSQDHRNEQFF. CDR3 DNA: TGTGCCAGCAGCCAAGATCATAGGAATGAGCAGTTCTTC.

The genes are TRBV6-5 and TRBJ2-3; 10 bases match TRBD2. V trimming: 2 bases; J trimming: 13 bases; junction bases outside the gene matches: 9. The CDR3 is 14 amino acids. Germline CDR1 reads MNHEY; CDR2 reads SVGAGI. CDR3 in amino acids: CASSYGASGGRKYF. DNA for the CDR3: TGTGCCAGCAGTTACGGGGCTAGCGGGGGTCGGAAGTATTTT.

The chain has TRBV29-1 and TRBJ2-2, with a tentative D call TRBD1 (6 bases). CDR1 SQVTM and CDR2 ANQGSEA come from the germline V gene. The CDR3 is made up of 12 amino acids. V was clipped by 4 bases and J by 6 bases, with 9 bases between them. CDR3 DNA: TGCAGCGTTGTGGGGGCGCCCGGGGAGCTGTTTTTT. Protein sequence: CSVVGAPGELFF.

The gene calls are TRBV20-1 and TRBJ2-3; D is undetermined. The germline CDR1 and CDR2 sequences are DFQATT and SNEGSKA (reference sequence). The V end was cut by 3 bases, the J end by 2 bases, with 15 bases between. The CDR3 is made up of 15 amino acids. The CDR3 DNA follows: TGCAGTGCTAGTGAGGCTAGAGCCAACACAGATACGCAGTATTTT. Translated: CSASEARANTDTQYF.